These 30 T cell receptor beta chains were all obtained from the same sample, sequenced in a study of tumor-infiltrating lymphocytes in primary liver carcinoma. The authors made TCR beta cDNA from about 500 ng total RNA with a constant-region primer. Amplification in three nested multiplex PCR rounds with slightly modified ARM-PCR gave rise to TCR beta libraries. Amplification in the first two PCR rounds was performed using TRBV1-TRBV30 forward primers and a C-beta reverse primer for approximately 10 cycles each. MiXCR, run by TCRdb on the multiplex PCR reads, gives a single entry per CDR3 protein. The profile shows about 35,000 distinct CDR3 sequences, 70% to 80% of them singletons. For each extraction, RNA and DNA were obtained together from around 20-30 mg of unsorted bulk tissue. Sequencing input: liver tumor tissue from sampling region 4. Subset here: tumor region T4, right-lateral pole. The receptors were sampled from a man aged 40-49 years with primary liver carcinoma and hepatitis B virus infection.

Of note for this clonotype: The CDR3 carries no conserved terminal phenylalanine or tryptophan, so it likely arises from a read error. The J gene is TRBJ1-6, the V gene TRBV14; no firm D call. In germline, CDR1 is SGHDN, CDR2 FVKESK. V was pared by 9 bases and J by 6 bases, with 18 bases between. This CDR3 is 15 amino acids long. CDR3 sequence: CASIQETLANSPLHS. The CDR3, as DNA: TGTGCCAGTATCCAAGAGACACTCGCTAATTCACCCCTCCACTCT.

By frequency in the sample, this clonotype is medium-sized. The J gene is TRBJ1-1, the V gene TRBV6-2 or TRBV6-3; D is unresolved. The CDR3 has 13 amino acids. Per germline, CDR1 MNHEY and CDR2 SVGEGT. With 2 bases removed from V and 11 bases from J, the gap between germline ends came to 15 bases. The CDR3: CASSYNGMTWAFF. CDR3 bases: TGTGCCAGCAGTTACAACGGTATGACTTGGGCTTTCTTT.

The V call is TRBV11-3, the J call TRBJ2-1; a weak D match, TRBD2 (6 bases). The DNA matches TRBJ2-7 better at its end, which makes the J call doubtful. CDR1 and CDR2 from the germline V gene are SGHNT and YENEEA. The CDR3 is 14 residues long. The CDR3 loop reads CASSLFPDYNKQYF. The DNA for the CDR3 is TGTGCCAGCAGCTTATTTCCGGACTACAATAAGCAGTACTTC.

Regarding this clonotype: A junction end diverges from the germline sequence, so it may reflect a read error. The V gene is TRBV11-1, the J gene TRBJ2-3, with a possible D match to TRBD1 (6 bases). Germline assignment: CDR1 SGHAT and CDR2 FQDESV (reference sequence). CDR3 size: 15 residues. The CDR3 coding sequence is TGTGCCAGCAGTTTGCCGAGGGGGAACACAGATGCGCAGTATTTT. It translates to CASSLPRGNTDAQYF.

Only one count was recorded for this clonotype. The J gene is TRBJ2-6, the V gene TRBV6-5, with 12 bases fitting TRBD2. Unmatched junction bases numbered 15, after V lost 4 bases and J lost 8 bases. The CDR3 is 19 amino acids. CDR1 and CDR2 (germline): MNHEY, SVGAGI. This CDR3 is CASSSSGTSGYSGTNVLTF. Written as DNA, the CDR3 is TGTGCCAGCAGTTCGTCAGGGACTAGCGGGTATTCAGGGACCAACGTCCTGACTTTC.

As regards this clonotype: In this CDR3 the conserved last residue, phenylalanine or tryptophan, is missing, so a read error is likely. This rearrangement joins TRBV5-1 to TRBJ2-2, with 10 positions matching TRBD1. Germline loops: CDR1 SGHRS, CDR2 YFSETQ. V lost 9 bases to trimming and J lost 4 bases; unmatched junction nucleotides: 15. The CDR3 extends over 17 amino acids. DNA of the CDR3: TGCGCCACCAACCTCCCGGTGGACAGGGGGGGCACCGGGGAGCTGTTTCTT. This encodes CATNLPVDRGGTGELFL.

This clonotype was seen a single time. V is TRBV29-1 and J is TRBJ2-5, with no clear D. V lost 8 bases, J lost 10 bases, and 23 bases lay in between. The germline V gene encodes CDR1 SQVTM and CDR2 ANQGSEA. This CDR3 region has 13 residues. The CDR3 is CSSSAKGQGIQYF. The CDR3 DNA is TGCAGCTCATCAGCGAAGGGCCAAGGGATCCAGTACTTC.

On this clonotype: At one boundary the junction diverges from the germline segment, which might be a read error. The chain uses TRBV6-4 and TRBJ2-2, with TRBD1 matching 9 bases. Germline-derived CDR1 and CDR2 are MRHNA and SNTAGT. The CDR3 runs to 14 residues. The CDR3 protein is CASSDGQGIGELFF. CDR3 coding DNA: TGCGCCAGCAGTGACGGACAGGGGATCGGGGAGCTGTTTTTT.

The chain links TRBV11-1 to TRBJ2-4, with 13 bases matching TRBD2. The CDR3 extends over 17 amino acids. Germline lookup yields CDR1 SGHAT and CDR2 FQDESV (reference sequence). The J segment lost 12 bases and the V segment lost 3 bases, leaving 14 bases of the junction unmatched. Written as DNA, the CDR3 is TGTGCCAGCAGCTTTCCCGGGACTAGCGGGACCAAAATGAATCAGTACTTC. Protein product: CASSFPGTSGTKMNQYF.

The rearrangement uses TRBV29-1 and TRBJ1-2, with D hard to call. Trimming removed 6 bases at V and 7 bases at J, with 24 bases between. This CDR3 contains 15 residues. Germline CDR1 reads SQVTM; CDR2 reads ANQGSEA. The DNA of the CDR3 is TGCAGCGTGACCCCCCGCCTACGGGTGGCTTTTGGCTACACCTTC. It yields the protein CSVTPRLRVAFGYTF.

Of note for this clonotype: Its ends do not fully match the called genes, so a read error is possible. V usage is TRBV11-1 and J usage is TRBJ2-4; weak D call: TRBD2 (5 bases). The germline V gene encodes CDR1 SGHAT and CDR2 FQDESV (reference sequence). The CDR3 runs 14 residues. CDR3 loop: CASSPPLATNTQYF. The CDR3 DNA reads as TGTGCCAGTAGCCCCCCCCTAGCCACAAACACTCAGTACTTC.

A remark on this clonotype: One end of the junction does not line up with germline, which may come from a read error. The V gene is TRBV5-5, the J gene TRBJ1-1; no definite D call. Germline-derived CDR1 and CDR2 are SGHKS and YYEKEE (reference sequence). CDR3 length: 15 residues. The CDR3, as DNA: TGTGCCAGCATCCATGAGGTTGAGCGGTACACCGAAGCTTTCTTT. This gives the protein CASIHEVERYTEAFF.

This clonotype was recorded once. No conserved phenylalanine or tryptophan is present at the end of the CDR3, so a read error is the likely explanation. The chain's CDR3 is CATSQDLTDSYEQYL. CDR3 coding DNA: TGCGCCACCAGCCAAGACCTGACAGACTCCTACGAGCAGTACCTC. This chain joins TRBV4-3 and TRBJ2-7, with D maybe TRBD1 (5 bases). The CDR3 has 15 amino acids. In germline, CDR1 is LGHNA, CDR2 YSLEER.

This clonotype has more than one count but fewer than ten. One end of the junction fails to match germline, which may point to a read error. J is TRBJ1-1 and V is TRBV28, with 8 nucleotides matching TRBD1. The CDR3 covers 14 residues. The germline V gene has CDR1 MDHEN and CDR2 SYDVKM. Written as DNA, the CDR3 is TGTGCCAGCACCTCGGGACAGGCGAACGCTGAAGCTTTCTTT. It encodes CASTSGQANAEAFF.

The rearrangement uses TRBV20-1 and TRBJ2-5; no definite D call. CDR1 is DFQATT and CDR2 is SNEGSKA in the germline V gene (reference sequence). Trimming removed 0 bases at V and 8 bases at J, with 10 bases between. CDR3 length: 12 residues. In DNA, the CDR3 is TGCAGTGCTAGAGACCCGCGAGAAACCCAGTACTTC. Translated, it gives CSARDPRETQYF.

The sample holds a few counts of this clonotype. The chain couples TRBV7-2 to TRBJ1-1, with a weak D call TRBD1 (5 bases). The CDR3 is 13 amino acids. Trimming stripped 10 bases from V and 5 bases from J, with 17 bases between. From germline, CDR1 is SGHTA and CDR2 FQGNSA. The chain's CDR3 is CATGAGLVTEAFF. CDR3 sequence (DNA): TGTGCCACCGGGGCAGGGTTAGTAACTGAAGCTTTCTTT. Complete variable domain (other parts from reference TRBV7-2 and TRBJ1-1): GAGVSQSPSNKVTEKGKDVELRCDPISGHTALYWYRQSLGQGLEFLIYFQGNSAPDKSGLPSDRFSAERTGGSVSTLTIQRTQQEDSAVYLCATGAGLVTEAFFGQGTRLTVV.

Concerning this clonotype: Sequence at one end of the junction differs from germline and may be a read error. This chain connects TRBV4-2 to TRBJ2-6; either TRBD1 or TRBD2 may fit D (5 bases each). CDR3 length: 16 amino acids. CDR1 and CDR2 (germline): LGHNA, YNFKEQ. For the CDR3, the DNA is TGTGCCAGCAGCCAAGAGGCAAGCTCTGGGACCAACATCCTGACTTTC. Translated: CASSQEASSGTNILTF.

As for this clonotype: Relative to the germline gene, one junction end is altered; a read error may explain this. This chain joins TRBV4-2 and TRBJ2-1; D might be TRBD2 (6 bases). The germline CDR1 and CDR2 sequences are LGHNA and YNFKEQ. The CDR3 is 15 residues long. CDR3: CASSQNWTNGGEQSF. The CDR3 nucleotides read TGTGCCAGCAGCCAAAATTGGACTAACGGCGGTGAGCAGTCCTTC.

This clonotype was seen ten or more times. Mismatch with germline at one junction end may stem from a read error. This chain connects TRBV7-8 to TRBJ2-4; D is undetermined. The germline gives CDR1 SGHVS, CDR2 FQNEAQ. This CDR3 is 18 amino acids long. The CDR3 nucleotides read TGTGCCGGCAGCTTAGGGTGGCGGCCGCGTTTGGGCAAAAACATTCAGTACTTC. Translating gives CAGSLGWRPRLGKNIQYF.

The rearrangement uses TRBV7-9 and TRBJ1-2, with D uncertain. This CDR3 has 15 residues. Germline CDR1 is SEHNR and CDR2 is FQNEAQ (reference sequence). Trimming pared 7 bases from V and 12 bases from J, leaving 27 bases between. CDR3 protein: CASNPSVGVSRGHTF. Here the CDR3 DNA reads TGTGCCAGCAACCCTAGTGTTGGGGTTTCGAGAGGCCACACCTTC.

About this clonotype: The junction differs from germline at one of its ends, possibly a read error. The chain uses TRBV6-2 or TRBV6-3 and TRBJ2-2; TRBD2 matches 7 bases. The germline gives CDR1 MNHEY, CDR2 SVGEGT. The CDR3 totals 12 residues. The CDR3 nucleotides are TGTGTCAGCTGCCGGGAGGTAGGGGAGCTGTTTTTT. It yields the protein CVSCREVGELFF.

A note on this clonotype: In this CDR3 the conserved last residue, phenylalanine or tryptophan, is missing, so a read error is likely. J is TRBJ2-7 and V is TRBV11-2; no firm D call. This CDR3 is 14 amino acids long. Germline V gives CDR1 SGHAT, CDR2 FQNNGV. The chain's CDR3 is CASSLDRRAYEQYL. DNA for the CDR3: TGCGCCAGCAGCTTAGATCGACGAGCCTACGAGCAGTACTTA.

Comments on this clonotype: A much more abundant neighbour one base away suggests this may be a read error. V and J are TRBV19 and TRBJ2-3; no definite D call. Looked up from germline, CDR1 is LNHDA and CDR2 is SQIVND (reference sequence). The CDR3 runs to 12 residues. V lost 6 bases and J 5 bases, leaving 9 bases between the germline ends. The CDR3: CASRLCGDTQYF. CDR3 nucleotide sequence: TGTGCCAGTAGGCTTTGCGGAGATACGCAGTATTTT. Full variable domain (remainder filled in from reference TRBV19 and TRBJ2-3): DGGITQSPKYLFRKEGQNVTLSCEQNLNHDAMYWYRQDPGQGLRLIYYSQIVNDFQKGDIAEGYSVSREKKESFPLTVTSAQKNPTAFYLCASRLCGDTQYFGPGTRLTVL.

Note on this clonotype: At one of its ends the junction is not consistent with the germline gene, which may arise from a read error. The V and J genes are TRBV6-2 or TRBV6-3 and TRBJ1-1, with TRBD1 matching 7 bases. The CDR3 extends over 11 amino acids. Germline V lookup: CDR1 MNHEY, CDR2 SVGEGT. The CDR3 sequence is CASSSTGPVFF. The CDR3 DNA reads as TGTGCTAGCAGTTCGACAGGGCCGGTCTTCTTT.

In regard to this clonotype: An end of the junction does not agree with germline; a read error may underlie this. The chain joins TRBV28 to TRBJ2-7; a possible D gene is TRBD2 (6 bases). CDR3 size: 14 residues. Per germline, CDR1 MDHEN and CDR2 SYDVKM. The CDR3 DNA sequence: TGTGCCAGTAGTTTAACTAGCCATAGCTGCGAGCACTACTTC. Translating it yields CASSLTSHSCEHYF.

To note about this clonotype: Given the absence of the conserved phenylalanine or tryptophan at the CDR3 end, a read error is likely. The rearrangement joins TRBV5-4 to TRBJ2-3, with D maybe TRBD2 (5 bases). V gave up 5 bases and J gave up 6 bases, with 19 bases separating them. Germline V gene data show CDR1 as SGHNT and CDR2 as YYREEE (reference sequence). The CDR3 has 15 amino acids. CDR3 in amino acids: CASSLWLASGDTQYS. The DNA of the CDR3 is TGTGCCAGCAGTTTGTGGTTGGCATCGGGGGATACGCAGTATTCT.

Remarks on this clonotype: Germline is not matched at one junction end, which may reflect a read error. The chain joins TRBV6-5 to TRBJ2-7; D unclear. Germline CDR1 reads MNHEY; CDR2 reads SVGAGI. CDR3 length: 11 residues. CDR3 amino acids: CAISSSPEQYF. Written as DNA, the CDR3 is TGTGCCATCAGTTCGAGTCCCGAGCAGTACTTC.

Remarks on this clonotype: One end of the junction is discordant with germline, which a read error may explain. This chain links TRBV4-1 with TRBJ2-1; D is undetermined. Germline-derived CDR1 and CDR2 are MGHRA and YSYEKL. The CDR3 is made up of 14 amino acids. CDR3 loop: CASRQVEWWNEQFF. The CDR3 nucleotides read TGCGCCAGCCGCCAAGTTGAATGGTGGAATGAGCAGTTCTTC.

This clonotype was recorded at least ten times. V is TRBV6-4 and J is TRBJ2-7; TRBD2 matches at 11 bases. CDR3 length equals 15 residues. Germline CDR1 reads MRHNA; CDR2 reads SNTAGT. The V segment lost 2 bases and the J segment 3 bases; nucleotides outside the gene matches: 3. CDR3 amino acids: CASSDPTSGVYEQYF. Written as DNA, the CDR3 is TGTGCCAGCAGTGACCCGACTAGCGGGGTCTACGAGCAGTACTTC.

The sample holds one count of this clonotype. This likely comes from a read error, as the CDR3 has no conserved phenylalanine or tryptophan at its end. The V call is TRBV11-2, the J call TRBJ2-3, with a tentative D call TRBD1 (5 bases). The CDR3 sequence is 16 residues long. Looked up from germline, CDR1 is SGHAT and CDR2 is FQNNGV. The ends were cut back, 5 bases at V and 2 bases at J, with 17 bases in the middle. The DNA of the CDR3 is TGTGCCAGCAGCAGAAGTAGTGCAGGGAACACAGATACGCAGTATTCT. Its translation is CASSRSSAGNTDTQYS.